This T cell receptor (beta chain) was identified in a study of blood T cell repertoires in COVID-19. Study context: T cells, B-cell-depleted T cells, or PBMCs provided the cDNA or gDNA that served as material.

The V and J ends lost 4 bases and 4 bases respectively, with 13 bases between them. CDR1 SQVTM and CDR2 ANQGSEA come from the germline V gene. The CDR3 runs 13 residues. In the source study's methods: By means of reference gene primer amplification, nucleated cell counts were estimated. This table comes from immunoSEQ multiplex PCR, and its TCRdb copy is limited to in-frame clones, with some not included. The DNA was the basis for D and trimming; V, J and clone size are from that table. The sample holds a few hundred thousand clones; roughly 90% are singletons and the top ten take more than 1%. This TCR derives from a man aged 35 to 55 with acute or convalescent COVID-19. The V call is TRBV29-1, the J call TRBJ1-2, with a weak D call TRBD1 (5 bases). The sample consisted of peripheral blood. CDR3 loop: CSVVSGEAYGYTF. Here the CDR3 DNA reads TGCAGCGTTGTATCGGGGGAGGCCTATGGCTACACCTTC.